The TCR beta chain under discussion was sequenced for a study of T cells in Graves' hyperthyroidism and ophthalmopathy. Germline V CDR1 and CDR2: LNHDA, SQIVND (reference sequence). This CDR3 is built from 17 residues. The V gene lost 6 bases and the J gene lost 0 bases, with 18 bases spanning the gap. Amplified TCR beta CDR3 regions derived from RNA transcripts. HTBI primers were employed in a first-round RT-PCR of the TCR CDR3. TCRdb re-called the multiplex PCR reads with MiXCR, one entry per CDR3 protein. This table has under 450,000 distinct CDR3 sequences, approximately 15% appearing once. In this sample, this clonotype turned up once.

The chain employs TRBV19 and TRBJ1-5; the D is unclear. This clonotype was obtained from a woman younger than 35 with Graves' hyperthyroidism. The sequenced sample was blood. CDR3 nucleotide sequence: TGTGCCAGTAGCCCTCCTGCGTCGGCTTATAGCAATCAGCCCCAGCATTTT. Amino acid sequence: CASSPPASAYSNQPQHF.